This entry concerns a single T cell receptor (beta chain). Its antigen remains unidentified. The CDR3 is made up of 17 amino acids. Germline lookup yields CDR1 SGHVS and CDR2 FNYEAQ. V was trimmed by 7 bases and J by 0 bases, leaving 16 bases between them. This sample was taken from a study of post-analysis software for immune sequencing data. Study-level background: The courses of disease that were included comprised relapsing-remitting, secondary progressive and progressive-relapsing multiple sclerosis. Study findings and constraints: Normalized Chao1 diversity was significantly lower in multiple sclerosis patients than in controls. Patients had higher frequencies than controls of roughly 5 TRBV segments, including TRBV5-6, TRBV5-1 and TRBV20-1.

Prepared TCR beta cDNA libraries contained unique molecular identifiers. A single record per CDR3 protein comes from TCRdb applying MiXCR to the PCR reads. Among under 650,000 distinct CDR3 sequences listed, about 40% were seen once. The origin of this receptor is a girl aged 5 to 17 with multiple sclerosis. Sequenced material: blood. This chain joins TRBV7-6 and TRBJ2-6, with a tentative D call TRBD1 (6 bases). CDR3 nucleotides: TGTGCCAGCATCGCCGGGACATCCCTCTCTGGGGCCAACGTCCTGACTTTC. Translated, it gives CASIAGTSLSGANVLTF.